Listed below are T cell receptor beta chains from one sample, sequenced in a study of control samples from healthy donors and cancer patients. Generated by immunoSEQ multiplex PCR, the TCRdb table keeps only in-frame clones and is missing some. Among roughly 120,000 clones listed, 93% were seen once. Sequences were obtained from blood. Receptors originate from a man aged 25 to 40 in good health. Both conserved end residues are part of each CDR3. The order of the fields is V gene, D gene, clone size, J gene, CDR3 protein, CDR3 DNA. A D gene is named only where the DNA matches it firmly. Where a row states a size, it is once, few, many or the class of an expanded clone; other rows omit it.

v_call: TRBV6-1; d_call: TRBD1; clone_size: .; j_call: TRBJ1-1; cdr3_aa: CASSEPYPGGYGNTEAFF; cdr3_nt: TGTGCCAGCAGTGAACCGTATCCAGGGGGGTATGGAAACACTGAAGCTTTCTTT
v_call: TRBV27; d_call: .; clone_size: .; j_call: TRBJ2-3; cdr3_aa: CASSPLGLRGLSEDTQYF; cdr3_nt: TGTGCCAGCAGTCCCCTCGGGTTGAGGGGATTATCGGAAGATACGCAGTATTTT
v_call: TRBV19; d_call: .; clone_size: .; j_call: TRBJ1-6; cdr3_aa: CASSLQNLPGGPLHF; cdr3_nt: TGTGCCAGTAGTCTACAAAACCTGCCCGGAGGACCCCTCCACTTT
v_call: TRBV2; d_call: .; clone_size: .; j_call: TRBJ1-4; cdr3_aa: CASSTMTRAARKLFF; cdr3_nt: TGTGCCAGCAGTACTATGACTCGCGCGGCAAGAAAACTGTTTTTT
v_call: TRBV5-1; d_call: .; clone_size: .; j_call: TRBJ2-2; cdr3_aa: CASSGGPSTGELFF; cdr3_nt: TGCGCCAGCAGCGGGGGACCGAGTACCGGGGAGCTGTTTTTT
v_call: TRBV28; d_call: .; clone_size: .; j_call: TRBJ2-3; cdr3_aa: CASSLGRPGGLRTDTQYF; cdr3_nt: TGTGCCAGCAGTTTAGGGCGACCTGGGGGGCTCAGGACAGATACGCAGTATTTT
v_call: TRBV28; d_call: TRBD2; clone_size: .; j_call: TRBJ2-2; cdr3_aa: CASSKKAGGPSAGELFF; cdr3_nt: TGTGCCAGCAGCAAGAAAGCGGGGGGGCCGTCGGCCGGGGAGCTGTTTTTT
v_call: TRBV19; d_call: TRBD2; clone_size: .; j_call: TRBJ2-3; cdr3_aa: CASTGLAVPSTDTQYF; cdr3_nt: TGTGCCAGTACTGGACTAGCGGTCCCTAGCACAGATACGCAGTATTTT
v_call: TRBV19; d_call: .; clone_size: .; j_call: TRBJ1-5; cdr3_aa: CASSIRFGGQPQHF; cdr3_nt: TGTGCCAGTAGTATAAGATTCGGCGGTCAGCCCCAGCATTTT
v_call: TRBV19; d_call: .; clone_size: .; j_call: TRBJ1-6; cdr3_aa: CASSPWMEYNSPLHF; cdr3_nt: TGTGCCAGTAGTCCGTGGATGGAGTATAATTCACCCCTCCACTTT
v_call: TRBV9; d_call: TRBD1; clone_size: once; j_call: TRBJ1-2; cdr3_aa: CASSVRQGADASGYTF; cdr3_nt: TGTGCCAGCAGCGTACGACAGGGGGCAGATGCGAGTGGCTACACCTTC
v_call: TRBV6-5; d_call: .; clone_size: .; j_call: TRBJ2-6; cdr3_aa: CASSGQHSGANVLTF; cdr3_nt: TGTGCCAGCAGCGGACAGCACTCTGGGGCCAACGTCCTGACTTTC
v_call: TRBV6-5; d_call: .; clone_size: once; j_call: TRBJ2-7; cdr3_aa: CASIESGVGEQYF; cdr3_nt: TGTGCCAGCATCGAGTCGGGTGTAGGCGAGCAGTACTTC
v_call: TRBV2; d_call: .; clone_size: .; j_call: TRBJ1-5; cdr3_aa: CASNRALTRNQPQHF; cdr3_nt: TGTGCCAGCAATAGGGCCCTGACCCGCAATCAGCCCCAGCATTTT
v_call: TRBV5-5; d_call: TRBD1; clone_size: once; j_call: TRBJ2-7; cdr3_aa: CASSLVGQGDYEQYF; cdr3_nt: TGTGCCAGCAGCTTGGTAGGACAGGGGGACTACGAGCAGTACTTC
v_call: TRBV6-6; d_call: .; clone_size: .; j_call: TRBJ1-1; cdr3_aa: CASSYDSNTEAFF; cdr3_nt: TGTGCCAGCAGTTACGATAGTAACACTGAAGCTTTCTTT
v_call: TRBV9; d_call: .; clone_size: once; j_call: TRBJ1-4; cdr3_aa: CASSVGEGKLFF; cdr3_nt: TGTGCCAGCAGCGTAGGGGAGGGGAAACTGTTTTTT
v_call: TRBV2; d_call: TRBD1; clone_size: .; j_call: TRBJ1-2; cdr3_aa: CASSEGTGGLGYTF; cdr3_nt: TGTGCCAGCAGTGAAGGGACAGGGGGCCTTGGCTACACCTTC
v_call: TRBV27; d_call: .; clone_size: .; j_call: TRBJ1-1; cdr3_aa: CASSGQSTEAFF; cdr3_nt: TGTGCCAGCAGTGGACAGAGCACTGAAGCTTTCTTT
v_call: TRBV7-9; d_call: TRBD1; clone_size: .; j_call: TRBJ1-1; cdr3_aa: CASSSQTGVGEAFF; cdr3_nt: TGTGCCAGCAGCTCCCAGACAGGGGTGGGTGAAGCTTTCTTT
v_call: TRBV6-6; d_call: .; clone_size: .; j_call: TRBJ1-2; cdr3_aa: CASKHRDYGYTF; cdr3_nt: TGTGCCAGCAAACACAGGGACTATGGCTACACCTTC
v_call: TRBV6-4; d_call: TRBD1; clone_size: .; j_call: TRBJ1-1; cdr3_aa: CASGQDRVSPNTEAFF; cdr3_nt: TGTGCCAGCGGCCAGGACAGGGTTTCGCCGAACACTGAAGCTTTCTTT
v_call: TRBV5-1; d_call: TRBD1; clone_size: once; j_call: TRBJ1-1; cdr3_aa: CASSLYRGNTPNEAFF; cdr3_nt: TGCGCCAGCAGCTTGTACAGGGGGAATACCCCAAATGAAGCTTTCTTT
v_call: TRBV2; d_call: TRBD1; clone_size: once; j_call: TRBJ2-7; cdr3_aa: CASRYRGYEQYF; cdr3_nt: TGTGCCAGCAGGTACAGGGGGTACGAGCAGTACTTC
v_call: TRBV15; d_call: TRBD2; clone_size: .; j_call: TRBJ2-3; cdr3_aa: CATSRDPPRLAGGTDTQYF; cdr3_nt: TGTGCCACCAGCAGAGATCCCCCTAGACTAGCGGGGGGGACAGATACGCAGTATTTT
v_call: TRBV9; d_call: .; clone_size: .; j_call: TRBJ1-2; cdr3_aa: CASSPDTSYGYTF; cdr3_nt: TGTGCCAGCAGCCCTGACACCTCCTATGGCTACACCTTC
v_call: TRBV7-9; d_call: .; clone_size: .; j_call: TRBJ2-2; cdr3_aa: CASSRWVGTGELFF; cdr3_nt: TGTGCCAGCAGCAGATGGGTGGGGACCGGGGAGCTGTTTTTT
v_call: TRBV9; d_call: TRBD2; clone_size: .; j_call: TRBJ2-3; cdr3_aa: CASTAGGRTDTQYF; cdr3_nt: TGTGCCAGCACGGCGGGGGGTCGCACAGATACGCAGTATTTT
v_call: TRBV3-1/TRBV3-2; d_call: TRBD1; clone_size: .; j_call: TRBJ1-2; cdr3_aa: CASSPDRRPLYGYTF; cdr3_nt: TGTGCCAGCAGCCCGGACAGGCGACCACTTTATGGCTACACCTTC
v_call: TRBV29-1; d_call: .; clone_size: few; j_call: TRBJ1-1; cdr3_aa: CSVSLRATGAFF; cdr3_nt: TGCAGCGTTTCCCTCAGGGCGACGGGAGCTTTCTTT
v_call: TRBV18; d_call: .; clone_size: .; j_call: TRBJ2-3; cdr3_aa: CASSPLRRPDTQYF; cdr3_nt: TGTGCCAGCTCACCACTTAGGCGCCCAGATACGCAGTATTTT
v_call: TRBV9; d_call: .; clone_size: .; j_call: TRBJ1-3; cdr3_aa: CASSISGQRGNTIYF; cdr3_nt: TGTGCCAGCAGCATAAGCGGACAGCGCGGAAACACCATATATTTT
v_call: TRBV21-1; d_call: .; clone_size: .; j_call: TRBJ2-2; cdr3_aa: CASSTPFRDRGPGTGELFF; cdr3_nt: TGTGCCAGCAGCACTCCTTTCCGGGACAGGGGGCCGGGCACCGGGGAGCTGTTTTTT
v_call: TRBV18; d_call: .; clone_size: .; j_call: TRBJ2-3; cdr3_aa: CASSQIGDTQYF; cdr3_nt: TGTGCCAGCTCACAAATTGGGGATACGCAGTATTTT
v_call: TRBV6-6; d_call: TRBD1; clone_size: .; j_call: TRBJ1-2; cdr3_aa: CASSSLGQGNGYTF; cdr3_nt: TGTGCCAGCAGTTCACTAGGACAGGGGAATGGCTACACCTTC
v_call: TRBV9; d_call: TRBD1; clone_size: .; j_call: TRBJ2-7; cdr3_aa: CASGTDYEQYF; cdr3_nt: TGTGCCAGCGGGACAGATTACGAGCAGTACTTC
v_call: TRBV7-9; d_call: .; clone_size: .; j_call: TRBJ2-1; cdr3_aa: CASSSPNTGYYNEQFF; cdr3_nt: TGTGCCAGCAGCTCCCCGAATACAGGGTACTACAATGAGCAGTTCTTC
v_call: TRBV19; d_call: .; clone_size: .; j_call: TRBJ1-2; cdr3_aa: CASSAGTDVNYGYTF; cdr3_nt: TGTGCCAGTAGCGCCGGGACCGACGTAAACTATGGCTACACCTTC
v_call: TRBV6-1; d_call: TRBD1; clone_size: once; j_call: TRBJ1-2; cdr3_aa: CASSEVWGAVGTGAIGYTF; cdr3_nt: TGTGCCAGCAGTGAAGTTTGGGGGGCCGTCGGGACAGGGGCTATTGGCTACACCTTC
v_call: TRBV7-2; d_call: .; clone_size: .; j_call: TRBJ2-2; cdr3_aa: CASSGAGGAGELFF; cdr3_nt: TGTGCCAGCAGCGGGGCAGGGGGGGCCGGGGAGCTGTTTTTT
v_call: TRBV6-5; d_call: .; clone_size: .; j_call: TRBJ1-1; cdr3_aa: CASRQLLGPFF; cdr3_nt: TGTGCCAGCAGGCAACTATTGGGGCCTTTCTTT
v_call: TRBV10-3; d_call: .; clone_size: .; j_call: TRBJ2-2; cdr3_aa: CAISESPVPTGELFF; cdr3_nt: TGTGCCATCAGTGAGTCCCCTGTTCCCACCGGGGAGCTGTTTTTT
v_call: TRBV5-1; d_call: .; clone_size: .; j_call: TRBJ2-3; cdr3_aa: CASSPKRGSHTDTQYF; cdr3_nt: TGCGCCAGCAGTCCAAAAAGGGGGAGTCACACAGATACGCAGTATTTT
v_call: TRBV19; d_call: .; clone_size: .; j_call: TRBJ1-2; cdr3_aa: CASSISWTYGYTF; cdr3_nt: TGTGCCAGTAGTATTTCGTGGACCTATGGCTACACCTTC
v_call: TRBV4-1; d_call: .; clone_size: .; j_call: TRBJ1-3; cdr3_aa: CASRTEGGPGNTIYF; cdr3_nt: TGCGCCAGCAGGACTGAAGGGGGGCCTGGAAACACCATATATTTT
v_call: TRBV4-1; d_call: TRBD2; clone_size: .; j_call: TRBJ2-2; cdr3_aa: CASSQGLAGTGELFF; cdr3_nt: TGCGCCAGCAGCCAAGGACTAGCGGGGACCGGGGAGCTGTTTTTT
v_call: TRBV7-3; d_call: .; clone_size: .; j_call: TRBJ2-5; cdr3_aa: CASSLTPIGGERRETQYF; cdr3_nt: TGTGCCAGCAGCTTAACGCCCATTGGCGGGGAACGACGTGAGACCCAGTACTTC
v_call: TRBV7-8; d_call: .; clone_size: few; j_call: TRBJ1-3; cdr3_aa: CASSPRDAPGIGNTIYF; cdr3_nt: TGTGCCAGCAGCCCCCGGGACGCACCGGGGATTGGAAACACCATATATTTT
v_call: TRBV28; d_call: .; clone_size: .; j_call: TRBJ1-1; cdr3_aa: CASSLWGGDTEAFF; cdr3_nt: TGTGCCAGCAGTTTATGGGGCGGGGACACTGAAGCTTTCTTT